This T cell receptor (beta chain) was obtained from a study of blood T cell repertoires in COVID-19. Background on the study: Samples representing acute and convalescent COVID-19 were sourced from the United States, Italy and Spain. T cells, B-cell-depleted T cells, or PBMCs provided the cDNA or gDNA that served as material.

The V end was cut by 3 bases, the J end by 0 bases, with 9 bases between. Germline CDR1 MGHRA, CDR2 YSYEKL. The CDR3 sequence is 15 residues long. Per the original methods: Estimated nucleated cell counts came from reference gene primer amplification. Using immunoSEQ multiplex PCR, the repertoire was profiled, and TCRdb retains in-frame clones only, with some absent. V, J and clone size reflect that table, while D and trimming were determined from the DNA. The table has roughly 46,000 clones, roughly four fifths seen once. The V and J genes are TRBV4-1 and TRBJ2-4; D is unclear. The receptor was derived from a man between 60 and 75 years old with active COVID-19. Input material: peripheral blood. The CDR3 nucleotides read TGCGCCAGCAGCCATGGTCGACTAGCCAAAAACATTCAGTACTTC. Translated, it gives CASSHGRLAKNIQYF.